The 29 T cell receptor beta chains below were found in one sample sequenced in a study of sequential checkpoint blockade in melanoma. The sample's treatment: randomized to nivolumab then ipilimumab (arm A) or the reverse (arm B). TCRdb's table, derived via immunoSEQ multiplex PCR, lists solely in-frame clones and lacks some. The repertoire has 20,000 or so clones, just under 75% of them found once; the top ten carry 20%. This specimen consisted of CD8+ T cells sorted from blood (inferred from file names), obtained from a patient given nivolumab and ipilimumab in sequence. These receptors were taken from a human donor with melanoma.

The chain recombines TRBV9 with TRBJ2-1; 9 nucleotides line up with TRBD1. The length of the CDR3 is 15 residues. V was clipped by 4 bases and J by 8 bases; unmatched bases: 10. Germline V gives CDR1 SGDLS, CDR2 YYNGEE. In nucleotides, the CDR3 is TGTGCCAGCAGCCCATACGGGACAGGGAGGGATGAGCAGTTCTTC. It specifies CASSPYGTGRDEQFF.

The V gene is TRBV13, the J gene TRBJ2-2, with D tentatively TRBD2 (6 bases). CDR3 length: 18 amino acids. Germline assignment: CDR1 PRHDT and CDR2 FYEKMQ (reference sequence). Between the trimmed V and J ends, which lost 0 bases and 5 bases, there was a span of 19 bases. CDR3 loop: CASSLGVSAGGWTGELFF. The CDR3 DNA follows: TGTGCCAGCAGCTTAGGCGTCTCGGCAGGAGGGTGGACCGGGGAGCTGTTTTTT.

The CDR3 region has the DNA TGCGCCAGCAGCCAAGGGACAGGGCGGAACAATGAGCAGTTCTTC. It is translated as CASSQGTGRNNEQFF. V gene TRBV4-1 combines with J gene TRBJ2-1; TRBD1 matches 8 bases. The germline CDR1 and CDR2 sequences are MGHRA and YSYEKL. This CDR3 comprises 15 residues. V gave up 1 base and J gave up 5 bases; unmatched junction bases: 4.

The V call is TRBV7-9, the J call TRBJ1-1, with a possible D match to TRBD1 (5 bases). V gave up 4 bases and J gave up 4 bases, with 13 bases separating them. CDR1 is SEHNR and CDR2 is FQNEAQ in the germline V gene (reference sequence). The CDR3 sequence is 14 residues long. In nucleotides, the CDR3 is TGTGCCAGCAGCTCCCCCAACAGGCCCACTGAAGCTTTCTTT. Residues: CASSSPNRPTEAFF. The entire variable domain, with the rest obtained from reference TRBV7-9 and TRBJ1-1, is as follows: DTGVSQNPRHKITKRGQNVTFRCDPISEHNRLYWYRQTLGQGPEFLTYFQNEAQLEKSRLLSDRFSAERPKGSFSTLEIQRTEQGDSAMYLCASSSPNRPTEAFFGQGTRLTVV.

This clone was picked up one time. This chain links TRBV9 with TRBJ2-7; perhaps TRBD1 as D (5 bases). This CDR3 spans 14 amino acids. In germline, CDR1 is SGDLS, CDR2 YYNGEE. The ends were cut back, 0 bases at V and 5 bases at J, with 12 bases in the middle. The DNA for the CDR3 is TGTGCCAGCAGCGTAGGGGCAGGGTGGGACGAGCAGTACTTC. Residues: CASSVGAGWDEQYF.

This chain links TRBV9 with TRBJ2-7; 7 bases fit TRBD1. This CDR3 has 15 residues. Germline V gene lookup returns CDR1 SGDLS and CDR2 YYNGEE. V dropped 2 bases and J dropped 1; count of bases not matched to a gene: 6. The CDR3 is CASSVLPGQSYEQYF. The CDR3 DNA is TGTGCCAGCAGCGTGCTCCCGGGACAGTCCTACGAGCAGTACTTC.

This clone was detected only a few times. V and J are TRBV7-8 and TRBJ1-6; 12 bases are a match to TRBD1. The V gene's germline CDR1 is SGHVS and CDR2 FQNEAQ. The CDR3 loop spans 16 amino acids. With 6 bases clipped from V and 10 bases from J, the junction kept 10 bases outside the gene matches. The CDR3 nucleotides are TGTGCCAGCAGTTTCGGGACAGGGGGCGCGGAATCACCCCTCCACTTT. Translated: CASSFGTGGAESPLHF. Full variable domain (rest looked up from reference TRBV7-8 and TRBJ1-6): GAGVSQSPRYKVAKRGQDVALRCDPISGHVSLFWYQQALGQGPEFLTYFQNEAQLDKSGLPSDRFFAERPEGSVSTLKIQRTQQEDSAVYLCASSFGTGGAESPLHFGNGTRLTVT.

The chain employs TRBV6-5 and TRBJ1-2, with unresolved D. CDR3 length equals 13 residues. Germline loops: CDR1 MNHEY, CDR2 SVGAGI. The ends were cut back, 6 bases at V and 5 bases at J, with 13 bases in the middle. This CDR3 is CASSLTRGYGYTF. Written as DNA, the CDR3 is TGTGCCAGCAGCTTAACACGGGGTTATGGCTACACCTTC.

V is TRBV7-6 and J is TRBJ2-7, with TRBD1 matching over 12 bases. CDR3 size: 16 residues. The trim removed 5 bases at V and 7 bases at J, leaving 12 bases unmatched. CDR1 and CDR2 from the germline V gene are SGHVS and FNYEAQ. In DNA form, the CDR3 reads TGTGCCAGCAGCCATGGGCCGGGACAGGGGGCTGGAGAGCAGTACTTC. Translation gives CASSHGPGQGAGEQYF.

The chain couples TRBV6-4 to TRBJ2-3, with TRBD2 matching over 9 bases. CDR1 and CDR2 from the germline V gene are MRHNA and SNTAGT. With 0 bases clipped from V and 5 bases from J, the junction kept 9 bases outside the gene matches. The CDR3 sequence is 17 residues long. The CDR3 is CASSDSPELAGKDTQYF. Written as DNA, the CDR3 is TGTGCCAGCAGTGACTCCCCCGAGCTAGCGGGGAAAGATACGCAGTATTTT.

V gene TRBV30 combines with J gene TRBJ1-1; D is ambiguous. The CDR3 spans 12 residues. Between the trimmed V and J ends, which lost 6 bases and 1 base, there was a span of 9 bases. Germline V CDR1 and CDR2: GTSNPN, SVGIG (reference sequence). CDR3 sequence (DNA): TGTGCCTGCCTCGAGGAGAACACTGAAGCTTTCTTT. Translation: CACLEENTEAFF.

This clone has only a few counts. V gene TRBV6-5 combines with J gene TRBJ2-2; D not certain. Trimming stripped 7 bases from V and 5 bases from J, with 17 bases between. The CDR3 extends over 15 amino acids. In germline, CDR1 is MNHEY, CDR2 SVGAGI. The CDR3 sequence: CASMELVAETGELFF. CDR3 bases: TGTGCCAGCATGGAGCTGGTGGCGGAGACCGGGGAGCTGTTTTTT.

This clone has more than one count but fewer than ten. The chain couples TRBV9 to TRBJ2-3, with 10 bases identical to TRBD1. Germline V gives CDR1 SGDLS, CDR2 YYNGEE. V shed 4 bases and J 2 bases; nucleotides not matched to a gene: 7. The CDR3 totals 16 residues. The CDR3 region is CASSPRTGGDTDTQYF. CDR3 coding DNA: TGTGCCAGCAGCCCCAGGACAGGGGGGGACACAGATACGCAGTATTTT.

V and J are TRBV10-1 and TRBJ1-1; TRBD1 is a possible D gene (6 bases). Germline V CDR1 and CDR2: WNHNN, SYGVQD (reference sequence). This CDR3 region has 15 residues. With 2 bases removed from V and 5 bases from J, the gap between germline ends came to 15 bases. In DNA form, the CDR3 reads TGCGCCAGCAGTGAGGGCAGGGGAATATGGACTGAAGCTTTCTTT. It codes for CASSEGRGIWTEAFF.

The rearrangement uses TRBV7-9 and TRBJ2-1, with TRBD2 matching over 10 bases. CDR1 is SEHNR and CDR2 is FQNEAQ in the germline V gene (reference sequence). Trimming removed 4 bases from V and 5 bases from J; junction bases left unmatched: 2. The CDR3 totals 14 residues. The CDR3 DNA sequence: TGTGCCAGCAGCTCTAGCGGGGGAGACAATGAGCAGTTCTTC. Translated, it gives CASSSSGGDNEQFF.

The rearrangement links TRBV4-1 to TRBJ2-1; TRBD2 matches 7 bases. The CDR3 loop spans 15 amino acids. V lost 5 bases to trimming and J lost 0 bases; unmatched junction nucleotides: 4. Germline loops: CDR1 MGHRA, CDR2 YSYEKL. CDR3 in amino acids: CASSILAGSYNEQFF. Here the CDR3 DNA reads TGCGCCAGCAGCATTTTAGCGGGCTCCTACAATGAGCAGTTCTTC.

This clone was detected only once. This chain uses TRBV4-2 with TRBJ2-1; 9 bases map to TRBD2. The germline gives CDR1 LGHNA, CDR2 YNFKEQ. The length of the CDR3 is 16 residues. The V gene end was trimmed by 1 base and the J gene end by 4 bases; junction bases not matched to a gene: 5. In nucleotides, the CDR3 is TGTGCCAGCAGCCAAGTAGGGGCGGGGGGGTACAATGAGCAGTTCTTC. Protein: CASSQVGAGGYNEQFF.

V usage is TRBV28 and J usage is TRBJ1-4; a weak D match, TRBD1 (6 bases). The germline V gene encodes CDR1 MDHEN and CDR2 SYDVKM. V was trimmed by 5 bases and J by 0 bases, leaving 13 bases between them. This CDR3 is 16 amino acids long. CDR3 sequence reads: CASSPRTVATNEKLFF. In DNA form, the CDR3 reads TGTGCCAGCAGTCCACGGACAGTGGCAACTAATGAAAAACTGTTTTTT.

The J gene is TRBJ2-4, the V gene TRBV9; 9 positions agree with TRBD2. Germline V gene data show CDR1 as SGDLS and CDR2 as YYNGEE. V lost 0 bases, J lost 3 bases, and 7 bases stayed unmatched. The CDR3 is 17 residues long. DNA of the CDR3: TGTGCCAGCAGCGTAGAAGGGCTAGCGGGGAACAAAAACATTCAGTACTTC. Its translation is CASSVEGLAGNKNIQYF. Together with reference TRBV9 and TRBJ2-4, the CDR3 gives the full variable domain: DSGVTQTPKHLITATGQRVTLRCSPRSGDLSVYWYQQSLDQGLQFLIQYYNGEERAKGNILERFSAQQFPDLHSELNLSSLELGDSALYFCASSVEGLAGNKNIQYFGAGTRLSVL.

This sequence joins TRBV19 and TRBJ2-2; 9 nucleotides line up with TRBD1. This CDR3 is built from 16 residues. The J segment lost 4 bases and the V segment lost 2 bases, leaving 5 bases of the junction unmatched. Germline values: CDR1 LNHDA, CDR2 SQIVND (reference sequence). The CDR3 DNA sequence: TGTGCCAGTAGTATAAGGGGACAGGGATTCACCGGGGAGCTGTTTTTT. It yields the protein CASSIRGQGFTGELFF.

Here the CDR3 DNA reads TGTGCCAGCAGCCAAACCACAGGAGACTACGAGCAGTACTTC. Amino acid sequence: CASSQTTGDYEQYF. The chain couples TRBV7-9 to TRBJ2-7, with TRBD1 as a possible D gene (5 bases). The length of the CDR3 is 14 residues. Between the trimmed V and J ends, which lost 5 bases and 3 bases, there was a span of 14 bases. Germline CDR1 and CDR2: SEHNR and FQNEAQ (reference sequence).

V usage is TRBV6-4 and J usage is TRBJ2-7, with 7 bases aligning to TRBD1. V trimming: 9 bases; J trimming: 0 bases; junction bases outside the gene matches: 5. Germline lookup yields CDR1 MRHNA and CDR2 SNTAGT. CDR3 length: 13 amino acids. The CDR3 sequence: CASSQGPSYEQYF. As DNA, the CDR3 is TGTGCCAGTTCACAGGGGCCCTCCTACGAGCAGTACTTC.

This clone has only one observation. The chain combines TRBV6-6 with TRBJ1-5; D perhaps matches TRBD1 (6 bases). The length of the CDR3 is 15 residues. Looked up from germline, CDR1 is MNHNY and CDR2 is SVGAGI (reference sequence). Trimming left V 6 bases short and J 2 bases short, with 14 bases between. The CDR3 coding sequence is TGTGCCAGCAGAAACACAGGGATTGGCAATCAGCCCCAGCATTTT. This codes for CASRNTGIGNQPQHF.

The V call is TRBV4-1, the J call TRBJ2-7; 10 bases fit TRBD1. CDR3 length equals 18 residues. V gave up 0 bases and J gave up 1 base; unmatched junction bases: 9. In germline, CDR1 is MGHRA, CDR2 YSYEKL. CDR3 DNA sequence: TGCGCCAGCAGCCAAGATCCGGACAGGGGGTATGTGTCCTACGAGCAGTACTTC. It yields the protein CASSQDPDRGYVSYEQYF.

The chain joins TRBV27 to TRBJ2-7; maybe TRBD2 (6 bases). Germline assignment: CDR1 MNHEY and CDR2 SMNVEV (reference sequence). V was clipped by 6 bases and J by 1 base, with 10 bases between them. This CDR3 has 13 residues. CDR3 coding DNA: TGTGCCAGCAGCCCGAGCGGGTCCTACGAGCAGTACTTC. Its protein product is CASSPSGSYEQYF.

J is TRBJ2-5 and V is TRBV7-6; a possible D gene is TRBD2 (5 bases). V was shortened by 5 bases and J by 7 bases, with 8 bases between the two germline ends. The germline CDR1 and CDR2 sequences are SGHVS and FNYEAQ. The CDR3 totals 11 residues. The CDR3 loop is CASSAGGTQYF. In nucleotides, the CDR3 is TGTGCCAGCAGCGCCGGAGGGACCCAGTACTTC.

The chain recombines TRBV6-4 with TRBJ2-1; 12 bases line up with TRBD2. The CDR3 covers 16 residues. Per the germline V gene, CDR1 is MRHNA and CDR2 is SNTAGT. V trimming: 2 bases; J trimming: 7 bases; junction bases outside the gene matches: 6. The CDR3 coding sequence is TGTGCCAGCAGTGACCGGCTAGCGGGAGGGTGGAATGAGCAGTTCTTC. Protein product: CASSDRLAGGWNEQFF.

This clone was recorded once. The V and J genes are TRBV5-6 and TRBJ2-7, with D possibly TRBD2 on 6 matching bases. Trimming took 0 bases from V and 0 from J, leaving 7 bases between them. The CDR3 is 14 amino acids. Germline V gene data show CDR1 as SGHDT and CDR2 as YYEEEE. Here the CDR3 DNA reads TGTGCCAGCAGCTTGGCCGGGGGCTCCTACGAGCAGTACTTC. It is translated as CASSLAGGSYEQYF.

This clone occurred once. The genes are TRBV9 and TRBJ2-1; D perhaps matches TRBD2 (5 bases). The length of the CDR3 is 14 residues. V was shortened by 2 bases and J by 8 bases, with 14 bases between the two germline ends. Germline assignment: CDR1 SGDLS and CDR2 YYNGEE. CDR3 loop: CASSVKSGRDEQFF. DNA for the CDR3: TGTGCCAGCAGCGTCAAATCGGGGAGAGATGAGCAGTTCTTC.